This TCR beta chain was recorded in a study of blood T cell repertoires in COVID-19. Study details: The cDNA or gDNA used as material had been derived from T cells, B-cell-depleted T cells, or PBMCs.

The age range of participants was about 18 to 100 years, with residence in about two dozen US areas. Grouping used clinical history reported by participants in a survey and questionnaire. Trimming took off 4 bases at V and 0 bases at J, with 2 bases between the two ends. The CDR3 extends over 12 amino acids. Per germline, CDR1 SGDLS and CDR2 YYNGEE. Original analysis: Reference gene primers were amplified, and this amplification served to estimate nucleated cell counts. Sequenced by immunoSEQ multiplex PCR; TCRdb stores in-frame clones only, minus some. V, J and clone size derive from that table, while D and trimming were established from the DNA sequence. The data show hundreds of thousands of clones, 87% seen once.

The sequenced sample consisted of PBMCs or T cells enriched from blood (not recorded which). This TCR was recovered from a middle-aged woman who had recovered from COVID-19. The V call is TRBV9, the J call TRBJ2-1; D gene unclear. DNA of the CDR3: TGTGCCAGCAGCCTCTCCTACAATGAGCAGTTCTTC. It yields the protein CASSLSYNEQFF.